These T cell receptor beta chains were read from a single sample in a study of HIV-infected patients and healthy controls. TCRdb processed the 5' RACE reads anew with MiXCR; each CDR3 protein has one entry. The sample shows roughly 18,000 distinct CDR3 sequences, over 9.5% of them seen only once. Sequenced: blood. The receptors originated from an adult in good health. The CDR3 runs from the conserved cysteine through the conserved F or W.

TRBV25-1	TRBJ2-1	CASSDPTWGKDEQFF
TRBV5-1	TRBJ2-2	CASSLGRLAGVTGELFF
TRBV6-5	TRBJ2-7	CASSSPSGRGGYEQYF
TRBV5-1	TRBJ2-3	CASSLGRSGQGTDTQYF
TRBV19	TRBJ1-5	CASTGPPSGRNQPQHF
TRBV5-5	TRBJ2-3	CASSFGGGATQYF
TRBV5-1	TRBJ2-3	CASSPQPKSTDTQYF
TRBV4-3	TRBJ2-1	CASSQGPAVSYNEQFF
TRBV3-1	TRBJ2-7	CASSPGGWAYEQYF
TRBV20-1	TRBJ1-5	CSASTPTGSDQPQHF
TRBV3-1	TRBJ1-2	CASSQGVRGNYGYTF
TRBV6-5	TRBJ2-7	CASSRLAGSYEQYF
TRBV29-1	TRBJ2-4	CSVGEMTSIQYF
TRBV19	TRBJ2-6	CASSMAPGANVLTF
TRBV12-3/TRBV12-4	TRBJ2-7	CASSFLAGSYEQYF
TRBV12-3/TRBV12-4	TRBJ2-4	CASSTVADAKNIQYF
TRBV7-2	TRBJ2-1	CASSLLDEQFF
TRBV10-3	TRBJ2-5	CAILGTGQETQYF
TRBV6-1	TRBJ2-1	CASSIAGTGVMNEQFF
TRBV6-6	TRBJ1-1	CASSSERAVTEAFF
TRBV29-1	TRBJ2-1	CSVEDLRESSYNEQFF
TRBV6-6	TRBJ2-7	CASSSLGGVGEQYF
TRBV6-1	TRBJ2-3	CASSEAPPNTQYF
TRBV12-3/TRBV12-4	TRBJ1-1	CASSSGQMNTEAFF
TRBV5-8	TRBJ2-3	CATTPPWRPDTQYF